The 28 T cell receptor beta chains presented below share a single source sample, sequenced in a study of blood T cell repertoires in COVID-19. Data came from immunoSEQ multiplex PCR; TCRdb stores just in-frame clones and leaves some out. The data show 200,000 to 300,000 clones, more than 75% seen once. The sequencing input was PBMCs or T cells enriched from blood (not recorded which). All receptors come from a woman aged 18-29 years who had recovered from COVID-19.

The chain combines TRBV30 with TRBJ2-1; 10 bases are a match to TRBD2. The CDR3 runs to 14 residues. V trimming: 0 bases; J trimming: 15 bases; junction bases outside the gene matches: 11. CDR1 and CDR2 (germline): GTSNPN, SVGIG (reference sequence). The CDR3 spells CAWSVGLAGVGRFF. CDR3 DNA sequence: TGTGCCTGGAGTGTAGGGCTAGCGGGGGTCGGTAGGTTCTTC.

The V gene is TRBV18, the J gene TRBJ2-7; no clear D. This CDR3 contains 17 residues. The germline V gene has CDR1 KGHSH and CDR2 LQKENI. Trimming took 0 bases from V and 1 from J, leaving 16 bases between them. The CDR3 DNA is TGTGCCAGCTCACCACCGTTTAGCCAGACGCTTTCCTACGAGCAGTACTTC. Translation gives CASSPPFSQTLSYEQYF.

The chain uses TRBV27 and TRBJ2-3, with D perhaps TRBD2 (6 bases). Trimming pared 1 base from V and 5 bases from J, leaving 13 bases between. Germline CDR1 MNHEY, CDR2 SMNVEV (reference sequence). CDR3 size: 15 residues. The CDR3 DNA reads as TGTGCCAGCAGTTTATACGGAGGGGCGGTAGATACGCAGTATTTT. Amino acids: CASSLYGGAVDTQYF.

This clone was detected once. The chain has TRBV7-8 and TRBJ2-5, with TRBD1 matching over 7 bases. This CDR3 has 14 amino acids. Germline loops: CDR1 SGHVS, CDR2 FQNEAQ. Unmatched junction bases numbered 9, after V lost 6 bases and J lost 5 bases. CDR3 DNA sequence: TGTGCCAGCAGTGCTACAGGGGTGGCGGAGACCCAGTACTTC. Amino acid sequence: CASSATGVAETQYF.

The chain employs TRBV7-8 and TRBJ2-1, with TRBD2 matching over 12 bases. The J segment lost 6 bases and the V segment lost 1 base, leaving 7 bases of the junction unmatched. CDR1 SGHVS and CDR2 FQNEAQ come from the germline V gene. The CDR3 is 17 amino acids. DNA of the CDR3: TGTGCCAGCAGCTTAGTAGTTAGACTAGCGGGAGCCAATGAGCAGTTCTTC. This encodes CASSLVVRLAGANEQFF.

The chain has TRBV19 and TRBJ2-3, with 9 bases aligning to TRBD1. The V gene end was trimmed by 6 bases and the J gene end by 1 base; junction bases not matched to a gene: 2. This CDR3 spans 14 amino acids. CDR1 is LNHDA, CDR2 SQIVND, per germline (reference sequence). The CDR3 region has the DNA TGTGCCAGTAGCCGGACAGGGGGCACAGATACGCAGTATTTT. It translates to CASSRTGGTDTQYF.

The chain is built from TRBV7-2 and TRBJ2-1, with D possibly matching TRBD1 (6 bases). Germline V gene data show CDR1 as SGHTA and CDR2 as FQGNSA. There are 15 residues in the CDR3. V dropped 2 bases and J dropped 9 bases, with 17 bases sitting between them. CDR3 region: CASSLSRTVGSEQFF. For the CDR3, the DNA is TGTGCCAGCAGCTTAAGCAGGACAGTTGGGAGTGAGCAGTTCTTC.

J is TRBJ2-5 and V is TRBV20-1, with a possible D match to TRBD1 (6 bases). Germline V CDR1 and CDR2: DFQATT, SNEGSKA (reference sequence). This CDR3 spans 15 amino acids. V gave up 3 bases and J gave up 5 bases, with 19 bases separating them. DNA of the CDR3: TGCAGTGCTAGTAAGGCAGGGGTCTTGAGGGAGACCCAGTACTTC. Its protein product is CSASKAGVLRETQYF.

V is TRBV18 and J is TRBJ1-2; a weak D match, TRBD1 (6 bases). V was trimmed by 2 bases and J by 8 bases, leaving 9 bases between them. Germline loops: CDR1 KGHSH, CDR2 LQKENI. This CDR3 is built from 12 residues. The CDR3 region is CASSPAGVGYTF. DNA for the CDR3: TGTGCCAGCTCACCAGCAGGGGTAGGCTACACCTTC.

A single count supports this clone. The chain uses TRBV12-3 or TRBV12-4 and TRBJ1-1; D may be TRBD1 (6 bases). The CDR3 is made up of 13 amino acids. Trimming removed 6 bases at V and 3 bases at J, with 11 bases between. CDR3 nucleotides: TGTGCCAGCAGCCGCAACAGGGACACTGAAGCTTTCTTT. This gives the protein CASSRNRDTEAFF.

The chain carries TRBV11-3 and TRBJ2-1, with a possible D match to TRBD2 (6 bases). The germline V gene encodes CDR1 SGHNT and CDR2 YENEEA. The germline V and J ends were trimmed by 0 bases and 2 bases, with 8 bases remaining between them. This CDR3 contains 15 residues. The chain's CDR3 is CASSLDSGPYNEQFF. The CDR3 DNA reads as TGTGCCAGCAGCTTAGATAGCGGTCCCTACAATGAGCAGTTCTTC. The full variable domain, with the rest looked up from reference TRBV11-3 and TRBJ2-1, is EAGVVQSPRYKIIEKKQPVAFWCNPISGHNTLYWYLQNLGQGPELLIRYENEEAVDDSQLPKDRFSAERLKGVDSTLKIQPAELGDSAVYLCASSLDSGPYNEQFFGPGTRLTVL.

CDR3 sequence reads: CASSLGHTNYGYTF. The CDR3 DNA reads TGTGCCAGCAGCTTGGGACACACTAACTATGGCTACACCTTC. V is TRBV13 and J is TRBJ1-2; possibly TRBD1 for D (6 bases). This CDR3 has 14 amino acids. CDR1 is PRHDT and CDR2 is FYEKMQ in the germline V gene (reference sequence). The V end lost 3 bases, the J end lost 0 bases, and 8 bases lay between the germline ends.

Concerning this clone itself: Since no conserved phenylalanine or tryptophan closes the CDR3, a read error is the likely cause. It is unclear where the CDR3 begins or ends on the DNA, so no DNA is shown, and the CDR3 is as TCRdb lists it. This chain connects TRBV2 to TRBJ2-7; the table's D call, TRBD2, has no DNA check behind it. The germline V gene encodes CDR1 SNHLY and CDR2 FYNNEI. From its first to its last residue, the CDR3 has 14 amino acids. This CDR3 reads CASSENPGTSGTLI.

This clone showed up just a few times. The CDR3 spells CASSTRVYSYEQYF. In nucleotides, the CDR3 is TGTGCCAGCAGTACCCGGGTCTACTCCTACGAGCAGTACTTC. The rearrangement uses TRBV11-2 and TRBJ2-7, with D hard to call. V was clipped by 6 bases and J by 0 bases, with 12 bases between them. The CDR3 extends over 14 amino acids. In germline, CDR1 is SGHAT, CDR2 FQNNGV.

The chain employs TRBV5-6 and TRBJ2-3; TRBD2 agrees at 8 bases. This CDR3 contains 15 residues. Germline assignment: CDR1 SGHDT and CDR2 YYEEEE. The V segment lost 4 bases and the J segment 0 bases; nucleotides outside the gene matches: 4. CDR3 coding DNA: TGTGCCAGCAGCGGGACTAGTACGAGCACAGATACGCAGTATTTT. Translating it yields CASSGTSTSTDTQYF.

The V call is TRBV19, the J call TRBJ1-2; D might be TRBD1 (6 bases). V was cut by 4 bases and J by 4 bases, with 13 bases left in between. Germline-derived CDR1 and CDR2 are LNHDA and SQIVND (reference sequence). CDR3 length: 14 amino acids. The CDR3 bases are TGTGCCAGTAGTACCCGGACAGAGAGCTATGGCTACACCTTC. Translating gives CASSTRTESYGYTF.

The V call is TRBV5-1, the J call TRBJ1-1; 12 bases fit TRBD1. Looked up from germline, CDR1 is SGHRS and CDR2 is YFSETQ. J was trimmed by 3 bases and V by 0 bases; bases with no gene match: 9. The length of the CDR3 is 18 residues. The CDR3 DNA reads as TGCGCCAGCAGCTTGGCAGGGACAGGGGGCCCGAGGGACACTGAAGCTTTCTTT. Residues: CASSLAGTGGPRDTEAFF.

The rearrangement uses TRBV6-1 and TRBJ1-1; D not certain. Germline V lookup: CDR1 MNHNS, CDR2 SASEGT. This CDR3 has 16 amino acids. V lost 2 bases to trimming and J lost 1 base, with 14 bases between them. In DNA, the CDR3 is TGTGCCAGCAGTGAATTAGATCGTCGTTCGAACACTGAAGCTTTCTTT. Translated: CASSELDRRSNTEAFF.

This clone was seen more than once but under ten times. The chain has TRBV3-1 (or the pseudogene TRBV3-2) and TRBJ1-2; 8 bases agree with TRBD1. Trimming removed 8 bases from V and 4 bases from J; junction bases left unmatched: 9. CDR1 and CDR2 (germline): LGHDT, YNNKEL (reference sequence). The CDR3 is 14 residues long. The CDR3 DNA is TGTGCCAGCCTAGGACAGGGAGGAACCTATGGCTACACCTTC. Protein sequence: CASLGQGGTYGYTF.

The gene calls are TRBV7-2 and TRBJ2-5, with 7 bases fitting TRBD1. This CDR3 is built from 14 residues. Trimming cost V 5 bases and J 3 bases; bases outside gene matches: 6. Germline lookup yields CDR1 SGHTA and CDR2 FQGNSA. The CDR3 region is CASSPNQGEETQYF. CDR3 bases: TGTGCCAGCAGCCCCAATCAGGGGGAAGAGACCCAGTACTTC.

This clone occurred a few times. J is TRBJ1-5 and V is TRBV27; D is possibly TRBD1 (6 bases). This CDR3 spans 12 amino acids. Germline loops: CDR1 MNHEY, CDR2 SMNVEV (reference sequence). Trimming cost V 6 bases and J 5 bases, with 8 bases left between them. This CDR3 reads CASRAGDQPQHF. CDR3 coding DNA: TGTGCCAGCAGGGCAGGGGATCAGCCCCAGCATTTT.

The CDR3 reads CASTLRSGGAYEQYF. CDR3 DNA: TGTGCCAGCACCCTTAGGAGCGGGGGGGCCTACGAGCAGTACTTC. The V gene is TRBV7-9, the J gene TRBJ2-7; 10 bases agree with TRBD2. CDR3 length: 15 residues. V gave up 7 bases and J gave up 2 bases; unmatched junction bases: 8. Germline CDR1 reads SEHNR; CDR2 reads FQNEAQ (reference sequence).

The chain joins TRBV3-1 (or the pseudogene TRBV3-2) to TRBJ2-7; a weak D match, TRBD1 (6 bases). The CDR3 contains 13 residues. Germline V lookup: CDR1 LGHDT, CDR2 YNNKEL (reference sequence). V was clipped by 3 bases and J by 2 bases, with 8 bases between them. The CDR3 DNA is TGTGCCAGCAGCCAGGGGGCAACCTACGAGCAGTACTTC. This gives the protein CASSQGATYEQYF.

The chain is built from TRBV2 and TRBJ2-7; 15 bases are a match to TRBD2. The CDR3 loop spans 18 amino acids. CDR1 and CDR2 from the germline V gene are SNHLY and FYNNEI. Germline trimming cut 10 bases from V and 1 base from J; bases unmatched to any gene: 14. CDR3 sequence reads: CATLKGGLAGGTSYEQYF. The DNA of the CDR3 is TGTGCCACCTTAAAGGGGGGACTAGCGGGAGGAACGTCCTACGAGCAGTACTTC. Combining the CDR3 with reference TRBV2 and TRBJ2-7 gives the whole variable domain EPEVTQTPSHQVTQMGQEVILRCVPISNHLYFYWYRQILGQKVEFLVSFYNNEISEKSEIFDDQFSVERPDGSNFTLKIRSTKLEDSAMYFCATLKGGLAGGTSYEQYFGPGTRLTVT.

V usage is TRBV4-3 and J usage is TRBJ1-1, with a weak D call TRBD1 (6 bases). The germline V and J ends were trimmed by 3 bases and 5 bases, with 16 bases remaining between them. The CDR3 covers 15 residues. Germline V gene sequence: CDR1 LGHNA, CDR2 YSLEER. The CDR3 DNA is TGCGCCAGCAGCCAGGTCACAGGGAGGGGGACTGAAGCTTTCTTT. Translating it yields CASSQVTGRGTEAFF.

The V call is TRBV5-6, the J call TRBJ1-2; tentatively, D is TRBD1 (6 bases). The CDR3 is made up of 14 amino acids. Germline-derived CDR1 and CDR2 are SGHDT and YYEEEE. The ends were cut back, 0 bases at V and 4 bases at J, with 10 bases in the middle. CDR3 sequence (DNA): TGTGCCAGCAGCTTGGGGACAGTCGGCTATGGCTACACCTTC. It specifies CASSLGTVGYGYTF.

The chain is built from TRBV6-5 and TRBJ2-7, with D tentatively TRBD2 (5 bases). Germline loops: CDR1 MNHEY, CDR2 SVGAGI. V lost 2 bases to trimming and J lost 3 bases, with 14 bases between them. There are 15 residues in the CDR3. The CDR3: CASSYRAPGDYEQYF. The CDR3 DNA reads as TGTGCCAGCAGTTACAGGGCGCCCGGGGACTACGAGCAGTACTTC.

The CDR3 DNA sequence: TGTGCCAGCAGCCGGGACACACACTCTGGAAACACCATATATTTT. Translated: CASSRDTHSGNTIYF. The V and J genes are TRBV14 and TRBJ1-3; D is possibly TRBD1 (6 bases). The CDR3 is 15 residues long. V was clipped by 4 bases and J by 0 bases, with 10 bases between them. Germline CDR1 SGHDN, CDR2 FVKESK.